The 23 T cell receptor beta chains reported below all come from one sample, sequenced in a study of T cells in Graves' hyperthyroidism and ophthalmopathy (dated by TCRdb to about 2019). Library preparation was by multiplex PCR. Sequencing used an Illumina HiSeq 2000. The TCR beta CDR3 regions were amplified from RNA transcripts. The TCR CDR3 was subjected to a first round of RT-PCR using the HTBI primer set and the Qiagen OneStep RT-PCR kit. Using fastp trimming at Q25 and MiXCR clonotype assembly, TCRdb reanalyzed the public sequencing data and kept in-frame beta chains. Merged by CDR3 protein, the rows form single entries marked with the most common genes and DNA. This sample holds about 380,000 distinct CDR3 sequences; about 13% were observed only once. The ten most abundant clones make up around 21% of the sample. The source material was blood. Receptors were obtained from a man younger than 40 with Graves' hyperthyroidism that later progressed to Graves' ophthalmopathy.

This clonotype was recorded many times. The chain employs TRBV12-3 or TRBV12-4 and TRBJ2-5; D is perhaps TRBD2 (7 bases). Between the trimmed V and J ends, which lost 8 bases and 5 bases, there was a span of 18 bases. This CDR3 contains 14 residues. The CDR3 coding sequence is TGTGCCAGCTCCGAGAGGGGGGGGAGTGAGACCCAGTACTTC. It is translated as CASSERGGSETQYF.

There are many counts of this clonotype. The chain links TRBV6-5 to TRBJ1-3; a weak D match, TRBD1 (5 bases). The CDR3 consists of 18 residues. The V gene lost 0 bases and the J gene lost 2 bases, with 17 bases spanning the gap. The V gene's germline CDR1 is MNHEY and CDR2 SVGAGI. The chain's CDR3 is CASSYSGRGRGTGNTIYF. The CDR3 DNA is TGTGCCAGCAGTTACTCGGGACGCGGTAGAGGAACTGGAAACACCATATATTTT.

In this sample, this clonotype turned up many times. J is TRBJ2-2 and V is TRBV30; perhaps D is TRBD1 or TRBD2 (5 bases each). The CDR3 contains 15 residues. V lost 0 bases to trimming and J lost 7 bases, with 15 bases between them. Per germline, CDR1 GTSNPN and CDR2 SVGIG (reference sequence). CDR3 residues: CAWSVRGARVGELFF. CDR3 DNA: TGTGCCTGGAGTGTTCGAGGGGCGCGGGTCGGGGAGCTGTTTTTT.

Many counts were recorded for this clonotype. The chain links TRBV15 to TRBJ2-5; D is perhaps TRBD1 or TRBD2 (6 bases each). Germline CDR1 and CDR2: LNHNV and YYDKDF (reference sequence). The CDR3 has 17 amino acids. V lost 3 bases and J 3 bases, leaving 20 bases between the germline ends. The CDR3, as DNA: TGTGCCACCAGCAGGCGGAGGGGGGAGGACGGCAAAGAGACCCAGTACTTC. Its translation: CATSRRRGEDGKETQYF.

This clonotype was recorded at least ten times. The genes are TRBV20-1 and TRBJ2-3; 11 bases line up with TRBD2. With V trimmed by 1 base and J by 2 bases, 2 bases remained unmatched. The CDR3 is made up of 15 amino acids. The germline V gene has CDR1 DFQATT and CDR2 SNEGSKA (reference sequence). CDR3 bases: TGCAGTGCTAGAGTAGCGGGGGGGTACACAGATACGCAGTATTTT. Protein sequence: CSARVAGGYTDTQYF.

This clonotype was recorded a few times. This sequence joins TRBV19 and TRBJ1-5, with D hard to call. The CDR3 contains 18 residues. Trimming left V 3 bases short and J 0 bases short, with 18 bases between. The germline V gene encodes CDR1 LNHDA and CDR2 SQIVND (reference sequence). CDR3 residues: CASSITSGSLYSNQPQHF. DNA for the CDR3: TGTGCCAGTAGTATTACATCCGGGAGCCTTTATAGCAATCAGCCCCAGCATTTT. The complete variable domain, with remaining parts taken from reference TRBV19 and TRBJ1-5, reads DGGITQSPKYLFRKEGQNVTLSCEQNLNHDAMYWYRQDPGQGLRLIYYSQIVNDFQKGDIAEGYSVSREKKESFPLTVTSAQKNPTAFYLCASSITSGSLYSNQPQHFGDGTRLSIL.

There are many counts of this clonotype. The chain couples TRBV13 to TRBJ1-6, with D possibly matching TRBD1 (5 bases). The CDR3 covers 14 residues. CDR1 is PRHDT, CDR2 FYEKMQ, per germline (reference sequence). Trimming took off 3 bases at V and 10 bases at J, with 13 bases between the two ends. The DNA for the CDR3 is TGTGCCAGCAGCTTTGGTGGGGACGCATCACCCCTCCACTTT. Amino acid sequence: CASSFGGDASPLHF. Combining the CDR3 with reference TRBV13 and TRBJ1-6 gives the whole variable domain AAGVIQSPRHLIKEKRETATLKCYPIPRHDTVYWYQQGPGQDPQFLISFYEKMQSDKGSIPDRFSAQQFSDYHSELNMSSLELGDSALYFCASSFGGDASPLHFGNGTRLTVT.

This clonotype was observed at least ten times. The chain is built from TRBV7-9 and TRBJ1-1; possibly TRBD1 for D (5 bases). V lost 1 base and J 4 bases, leaving 19 bases between the germline ends. Germline V lookup: CDR1 SEHNR, CDR2 FQNEAQ (reference sequence). The CDR3 runs to 17 residues. CDR3 in DNA: TGTGCCAGCAGCTTAGTCGCAGGGATGGGACTTGGCACTGAAGCTTTCTTT. Translated, it gives CASSLVAGMGLGTEAFF.

The chain links TRBV6-1 to TRBJ1-2; D remains unclear. Germline CDR1 and CDR2: MNHNS and SASEGT. With 7 bases removed from V and 3 bases from J, the gap between germline ends came to 9 bases. The CDR3 consists of 12 residues. Here the CDR3 DNA reads TGTGCCAGCACCTCGGCAGACTATGGCTACACCTTC. Translated: CASTSADYGYTF.

In this sample, this clonotype turned up many times. This chain links TRBV30 with TRBJ1-1; no reliable D call. CDR3 length equals 13 residues. The V end lost 1 base, the J end lost 5 bases, and 11 bases lay between the germline ends. Germline CDR1 is GTSNPN and CDR2 is SVGIG (reference sequence). The CDR3 here is CAWSAGPGTEAFF. CDR3 nucleotide sequence: TGTGCCTGGAGTGCAGGCCCGGGAACTGAAGCTTTCTTT.

The chain is built from TRBV5-6 and TRBJ2-1; D is possibly TRBD2 (7 bases). Germline values: CDR1 SGHDT, CDR2 YYEEEE. The CDR3 runs to 17 residues. The V end lost 0 bases, the J end lost 3 bases, and 16 bases lay between the germline ends. CDR3 loop: CASSLESGAGDYNEQFF. The CDR3 nucleotides read TGTGCCAGCAGCTTGGAATCGGGGGCGGGGGACTACAATGAGCAGTTCTTC.

This clonotype showed up just a few times. The J gene is TRBJ2-2, the V gene TRBV11-3; D remains ambiguous. The CDR3 is made up of 14 amino acids. Germline-derived CDR1 and CDR2 are SGHNT and YENEEA. With 0 bases removed from V and 5 bases from J, the gap between germline ends came to 7 bases. The CDR3 coding sequence is TGTGCCAGCAGCTTAGACAGGTGGACCGGGGAGCTGTTTTTT. Amino acids: CASSLDRWTGELFF.

At least ten counts were recorded for this clonotype. The J gene is TRBJ2-1, the V gene TRBV5-1, with 7 nucleotides matching TRBD2. The CDR3 runs to 15 residues. Trimming at V came to 5 bases and at J to 5 bases, leaving 10 bases not matched to a gene. Germline CDR1 reads SGHRS; CDR2 reads YFSETQ. For the CDR3, the DNA is TGCGCCAGCAGACTACCCGGGACTAAGGACAATGAGCAGTTCTTC. It codes for CASRLPGTKDNEQFF.

At least ten counts were recorded for this clonotype. The genes are TRBV15 and TRBJ2-2; 8 bases are shared with TRBD2. V shed 5 bases and J 5 bases; nucleotides not matched to a gene: 10. The CDR3 is made up of 16 amino acids. The V gene's germline CDR1 is LNHNV and CDR2 YYDKDF (reference sequence). The CDR3 DNA sequence: TGTGCCACCAGCGGCGACTGGCGGGGGGATACCGGGGAGCTGTTTTTT. This encodes CATSGDWRGDTGELFF.

The chain couples TRBV18 to TRBJ2-2; D call uncertain. V shed 3 bases and J shed 4 bases, with 6 bases lying between them. Germline values: CDR1 KGHSH, CDR2 LQKENI. This CDR3 is built from 13 residues. The CDR3 nucleotides are TGTGCCAGCTCACCGGCCGGCACCGGGGAGCTGTTTTTT. This codes for CASSPAGTGELFF.

This clonotype came up many times. J is TRBJ2-1 and V is TRBV15; D may be TRBD1 (6 bases). This CDR3 comprises 15 residues. Trimming took 0 bases from V and 7 from J, leaving 13 bases between them. The germline CDR1 and CDR2 sequences are LNHNV and YYDKDF (reference sequence). The CDR3 nucleotides are TGTGCCACCAGCAGAGAAGCAGGGGAGAGGAATGAGCAGTTCTTC. Its protein product is CATSREAGERNEQFF.

This clonotype was seen repeatedly, ten times or more. This sequence joins TRBV7-9 and TRBJ2-3, with TRBD1 matching 8 bases. Per germline, CDR1 SEHNR and CDR2 FQNEAQ (reference sequence). Germline trimming cut 5 bases from V and 4 bases from J; bases unmatched to any gene: 14. The CDR3 is 17 residues long. CDR3 sequence (DNA): TGTGCCAGCAGCGCCTCGGACAGGGTTATTTGGGCAGATACGCAGTATTTT. Translation gives CASSASDRVIWADTQYF.

In this sample, this clonotype turned up many times. The V and J genes are TRBV11-3 and TRBJ1-1; unclear D gene. Germline CDR1 reads SGHNT; CDR2 reads YENEEA. Trimming stripped 8 bases from V and 0 bases from J, with 13 bases between. The CDR3 spans 14 residues. The CDR3 coding sequence is TGTGCCAGCGGAACTACAAGATTGAACACTGAAGCTTTCTTT. Amino acid sequence: CASGTTRLNTEAFF.

The chain employs TRBV5-4 and TRBJ1-1; D is uncertain. Deletions cut 0 bases from V and 5 bases from J, with 14 bases between. Germline V lookup: CDR1 SGHNT, CDR2 YYREEE (reference sequence). This CDR3 has 15 residues. CDR3 region: CASSLGRSRGTEAFF. The CDR3 DNA follows: TGTGCCAGCAGCTTGGGACGATCCCGTGGGACTGAAGCTTTCTTT.

This clonotype showed up many times. V and J are TRBV29-1 and TRBJ2-1, with no clear D. The length of the CDR3 is 14 residues. With 5 bases removed from V and 5 bases from J, the gap between germline ends came to 16 bases. Germline CDR1 reads SQVTM; CDR2 reads ANQGSEA. CDR3 region: CSVQLDRSDNEQFF. The CDR3, as DNA: TGCAGCGTTCAACTGGACCGGTCTGACAATGAGCAGTTCTTC.

This clonotype came up many times. The chain recombines TRBV11-2 with TRBJ1-1; 7 bases line up with TRBD1. CDR3 length: 14 amino acids. The J segment lost 3 bases and the V segment lost 5 bases, leaving 6 bases of the junction unmatched. Germline V CDR1 and CDR2: SGHAT, FQNNGV. The CDR3 spells CASSPQGGYTEAFF. CDR3 coding DNA: TGTGCCAGCAGCCCTCAGGGGGGCTACACTGAAGCTTTCTTT. The full variable domain, completed using reference TRBV11-2 and TRBJ1-1, is EAGVAQSPRYKIIEKRQSVAFWCNPISGHATLYWYQQILGQGPKLLIQFQNNGVVDDSQLPKDRFSAERLKGVDSTLKIQPAKLEDSAVYLCASSPQGGYTEAFFGQGTRLTVV.

The chain uses TRBV18 and TRBJ1-4; TRBD1 is a possible D gene (6 bases). CDR1 KGHSH and CDR2 LQKENI come from the germline V gene. V lost 5 bases, J lost 8 bases, and 15 bases lay in between. The CDR3 covers 14 residues. The CDR3 here is CASSEPGEWEKLFF. DNA of the CDR3: TGTGCCAGCTCAGAACCAGGGGAGTGGGAAAAACTGTTTTTT.

This clonotype was recorded a few times. With a much larger clone just one base away, this may be a read error. The chain combines TRBV11-3 with TRBJ2-7; D gene uncertain. Trimming pared 3 bases from V and 0 bases from J, leaving 6 bases between. Germline loops: CDR1 SGHNT, CDR2 YENEEA. This CDR3 region has 13 residues. The CDR3 sequence: CASSFETSYEQYF. As DNA, the CDR3 is TGTGCCAGCAGCTTTGAGACCTCCTACGAGCAGTACTTC.